One sample yielded the 12 T cell receptor beta chains listed below, sequenced in a study of Graves' ophthalmopathy and Graves' hyperthyroidism. Amplification targeted the TCR beta CDR3 regions, with RNA transcripts as the source material. HTBI primers were employed in first-round RT-PCR, then a second-round multiplex PCR followed. MiXCR was run by TCRdb on the multiplex PCR reads, yielding one entry per CDR3 protein. The table shows around 470,000 distinct CDR3 sequences, with around an eighth occurring only once. The sequenced material came from blood. The receptors were gathered from a woman between 25 and 40 years old with Graves' ophthalmopathy.

This clonotype was observed many times. The chain couples TRBV20-1 to TRBJ2-4; perhaps TRBD2 as D (6 bases). Germline V lookup: CDR1 DFQATT, CDR2 SNEGSKA (reference sequence). This CDR3 is 15 amino acids long. Trimming pared 6 bases from V and 2 bases from J, leaving 17 bases between. CDR3 in amino acids: CSAPDGRVSKNIQYF. The CDR3 DNA reads as TGCAGTGCCCCCGACGGGAGAGTGTCCAAAAACATTCAGTACTTC.

This clonotype occurred many times. The V and J genes are TRBV6-1 and TRBJ2-5; D is ambiguous. The CDR3 covers 12 residues. Looked up from germline, CDR1 is MNHNS and CDR2 is SASEGT. Trimming stripped 2 bases from V and 7 bases from J, with 8 bases between. CDR3 DNA: TGTGCCAGCAGTGAACCGCTGGGGACCCAGTACTTC. Translating gives CASSEPLGTQYF.

This clonotype was detected ten times or more. The rearrangement links TRBV2 to TRBJ1-1; 9 bases match TRBD1. The CDR3 loop spans 14 amino acids. From germline, CDR1 is SNHLY and CDR2 FYNNEI. V lost 5 bases to trimming and J lost 6 bases; unmatched junction nucleotides: 7. In DNA form, the CDR3 reads TGTGCCAGCAGTTACACAGGGGGCGTCGCTGAAGCTTTCTTT. It yields the protein CASSYTGGVAEAFF.

In its sample, this clonotype was seen many times. The gene calls are TRBV2 and TRBJ1-2; 11 nucleotides agree with TRBD1. CDR1 and CDR2 (germline): SNHLY, FYNNEI. This CDR3 spans 14 amino acids. V lost 8 bases and J lost 8; bases outside the gene matches: 10. CDR3 loop: CASGKDRGLRGYTF. The CDR3 nucleotides read TGTGCCAGCGGGAAGGACAGGGGGCTAAGGGGCTACACCTTC. Filled out from reference TRBV2 and TRBJ1-2, the complete variable domain reads EPEVTQTPSHQVTQMGQEVILRCVPISNHLYFYWYRQILGQKVEFLVSFYNNEISEKSEIFDDQFSVERPDGSNFTLKIRSTKLEDSAMYFCASGKDRGLRGYTFGSGTRLTVV.

This clonotype was recorded at least ten times. J is TRBJ2-7 and V is TRBV29-1; D is possibly TRBD2 (7 bases). The CDR3 length is 13 residues. Trimming stripped 4 bases from V and 3 bases from J, with 13 bases between. CDR1 and CDR2 from the germline V gene are SQVTM and ANQGSEA. CDR3 sequence reads: CSVAGGAIYEQYF. In DNA, the CDR3 is TGCAGCGTTGCTGGGGGGGCGATCTACGAGCAGTACTTC.

There are many counts of this clonotype. CDR3 amino acids: CASSLDGGTGYNSPLHF. CDR3 DNA: TGTGCCAGCAGCTTAGATGGTGGGACAGGATATAATTCACCCCTCCACTTT. The gene calls are TRBV11-2 and TRBJ1-6, with 8 bases that match TRBD1. CDR1 is SGHAT and CDR2 is FQNNGV in the germline V gene. The ends lost 0 bases at V and 4 bases at J; junction bases unmatched: 5. The CDR3 length is 17 residues.

This clonotype turned up a few times. The chain carries TRBV15 and TRBJ1-1; 9 bases match TRBD1. V shed 4 bases and J 6 bases; nucleotides not matched to a gene: 6. The CDR3 totals 14 residues. Germline-derived CDR1 and CDR2 are LNHNV and YYDKDF (reference sequence). The CDR3 DNA sequence: TGTGCCACCAGCACCCGGGACAGGGTGCCTGAAGCTTTCTTT. Its translation: CATSTRDRVPEAFF.

This clonotype showed up many times. V usage is TRBV27 and J usage is TRBJ1-5; D not certain. The CDR3 spans 12 residues. V lost 6 bases and J 5 bases, leaving 8 bases between the germline ends. Germline V lookup: CDR1 MNHEY, CDR2 SMNVEV (reference sequence). CDR3 DNA sequence: TGTGCCAGCAGCCAAACCGATCAGCCCCAGCATTTT. It encodes CASSQTDQPQHF.

The V call is TRBV27, the J call TRBJ1-1; D is possibly TRBD1 (5 bases). V shed 3 bases and J shed 2 bases, with 19 bases lying between them. The CDR3 sequence is 17 residues long. Germline CDR1 and CDR2: MNHEY and SMNVEV (reference sequence). This chain's CDR3 is CASSLGRWGHTNTEAFF. The CDR3 nucleotides are TGTGCCAGCAGTTTGGGACGGTGGGGCCATACAAACACTGAAGCTTTCTTT.

For this clonotype: A read error may be the cause here, since a much bigger clone is one base away. Because the CDR3 is missing its conserved closing phenylalanine or tryptophan, this is likely a read error. This rearrangement joins TRBV30 to TRBJ2-2; weak D call: TRBD1 (7 bases). The CDR3 spans 15 residues. Germline CDR1 reads GTSNPN; CDR2 reads SVGIG (reference sequence). CDR3 DNA: TGTGCCTGGAGGGCGGGGACAGCGAAGACCGGGGAGCTGTTTTAT. Translation gives CAWRAGTAKTGELFY.

This chain uses TRBV29-1 with TRBJ2-5; 8 nucleotides line up with TRBD2. The CDR3 runs to 14 residues. Germline CDR1 SQVTM, CDR2 ANQGSEA. The V gene end was trimmed by 0 bases and the J gene end by 3 bases; junction bases not matched to a gene: 3. The CDR3 loop reads CSVEDPGGEETQYF. CDR3 sequence (DNA): TGCAGCGTTGAAGATCCGGGGGGGGAAGAGACCCAGTACTTC.

Many counts were recorded for this clonotype. The chain uses TRBV19 and TRBJ1-2; D ambiguous. Between the trimmed V and J ends, which lost 8 bases and 4 bases, there was a span of 11 bases. The germline V gene has CDR1 LNHDA and CDR2 SQIVND (reference sequence). CDR3 length: 12 residues. CDR3 sequence reads: CASLDTVYGYTF. Written as DNA, the CDR3 is TGTGCCAGTTTGGATACAGTCTATGGCTACACCTTC. The whole variable domain, filled in from reference TRBV19 and TRBJ1-2, reads DGGITQSPKYLFRKEGQNVTLSCEQNLNHDAMYWYRQDPGQGLRLIYYSQIVNDFQKGDIAEGYSVSREKKESFPLTVTSAQKNPTAFYLCASLDTVYGYTFGSGTRLTVV.